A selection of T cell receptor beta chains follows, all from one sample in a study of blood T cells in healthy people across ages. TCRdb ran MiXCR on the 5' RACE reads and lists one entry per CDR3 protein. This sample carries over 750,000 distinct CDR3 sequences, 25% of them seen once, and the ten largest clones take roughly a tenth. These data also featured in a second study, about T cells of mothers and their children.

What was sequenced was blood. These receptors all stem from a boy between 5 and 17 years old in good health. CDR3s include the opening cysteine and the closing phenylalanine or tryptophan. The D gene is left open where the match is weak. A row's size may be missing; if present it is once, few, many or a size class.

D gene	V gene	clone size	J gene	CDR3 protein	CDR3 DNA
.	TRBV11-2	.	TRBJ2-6	CASSLKTAVSGANVLTF	TGTGCCAGCAGCTTAAAGACAGCAGTCTCTGGGGCCAACGTCCTGACTTTC
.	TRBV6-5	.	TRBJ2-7	CASSVDRRRNEQYF	TGTGCCAGCAGTGTCGATCGCAGGAGGAACGAGCAGTACTTC
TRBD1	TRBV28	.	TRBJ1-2	CASRIQGELYGYTF	TGTGCCAGCAGGATCCAGGGGGAACTCTATGGCTACACCTTC
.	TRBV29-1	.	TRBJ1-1	CSALDENTEAFF	TGCAGCGCCCTGGACGAGAACACTGAAGCTTTCTTT
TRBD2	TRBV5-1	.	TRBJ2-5	CASSSSPRRESGETQYF	TGCGCCAGCAGCTCGTCCCCGAGGCGGGAGTCTGGGGAGACCCAGTACTTC
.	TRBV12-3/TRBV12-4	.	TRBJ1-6	CASKVSQGSPLHF	TGTGCCAGCAAGGTATCCCAGGGCTCACCCCTCCACTTT
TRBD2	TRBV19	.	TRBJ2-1	CASSWREGLNEQFF	TGTGCCAGTAGTTGGCGGGAGGGCCTGAATGAGCAGTTCTTC
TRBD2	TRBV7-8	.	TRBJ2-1	CASSRAGGGYNEQLF	TGTGCCAGCAGTCGAGCGGGGGGGGGCTACAATGAGCAGCTCTTC
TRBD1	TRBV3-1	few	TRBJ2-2	CASSHTGAGELFF	TGTGCCAGCAGCCACACAGGGGCCGGGGAGCTGTTTTTT
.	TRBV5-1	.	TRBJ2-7	CASSLENRPSEQYF	TGCGCCAGCAGCTTGGAGAACAGGCCATCCGAGCAGTACTTC
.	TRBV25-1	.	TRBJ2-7	CASSEYGGRTYEQYF	TGTGCCAGCAGTGAGTATGGGGGTAGGACCTACGAGCAGTACTTC
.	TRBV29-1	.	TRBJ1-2	CSVGGVYGYTF	TGCAGCGTTGGAGGGGTCTATGGCTACACCTTC
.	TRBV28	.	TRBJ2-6	CASSPNVFVSGANVLTF	TGTGCCAGCAGTCCCAACGTTTTTGTATCTGGGGCCAACGTCCTGACTTTC
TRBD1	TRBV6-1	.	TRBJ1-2	CASSEETDRANGYTF	TGTGCCAGCAGTGAAGAAACGGACAGGGCTAACGGCTACACCTTC
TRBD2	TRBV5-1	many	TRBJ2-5	CASSLNSGRAEETQYF	TGCGCCAGCAGCTTGAATAGCGGGAGGGCCGAAGAGACCCAGTACTTC
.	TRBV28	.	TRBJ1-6	CASSSPHREKNNSPLHF	TGTGCCAGCAGTTCCCCTCACAGGGAAAAAAATAATTCACCCCTCCACTTT
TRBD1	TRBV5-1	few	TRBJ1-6	CASSFGDSANSPLHF	TGCGCCAGCAGCTTTGGGGACAGCGCGAATTCACCCCTCCACTTT
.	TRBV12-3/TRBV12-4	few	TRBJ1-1	CASSLTGLGGTEAFF	TGTGCCAGCAGTTTAACCGGACTGGGAGGCACTGAAGCTTTCTTT
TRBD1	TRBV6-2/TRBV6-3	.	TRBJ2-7	CASSRRQGTGHEQYF	TGTGCCAGCAGCCGCCGACAGGGGACGGGCCACGAGCAGTACTTC
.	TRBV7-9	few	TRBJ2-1	CASSPTRDSVYNEQFF	TGTGCCAGCAGCCCAACGAGGGACTCCGTCTACAATGAGCAGTTCTTC
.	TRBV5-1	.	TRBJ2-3	CASSLDTPEFGQYF	TGCGCCAGCAGCTTGGATACCCCGGAGTTTGGGCAGTATTTT
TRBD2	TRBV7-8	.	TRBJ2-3	CASSTWTSGTDTQYF	TGTGCCAGCAGCACCTGGACTAGCGGCACAGATACGCAGTATTTT
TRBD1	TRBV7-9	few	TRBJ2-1	CASSFTRQGKDYNEQFF	TGTGCCAGCAGCTTTACAAGACAGGGGAAAGACTACAATGAGCAGTTCTTC
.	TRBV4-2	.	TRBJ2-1	CASSLNAVGRGSYNEQFF	TGTGCCAGCAGCCTTAATGCTGTGGGCCGGGGATCCTACAATGAGCAGTTCTTC
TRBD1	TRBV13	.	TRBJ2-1	CASSRQGAYNEQFF	TGTGCCAGCAGCCGACAGGGCGCCTACAATGAGCAGTTCTTC
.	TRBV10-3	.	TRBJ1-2	CAISERGDGYTF	TGTGCCATCAGTGAGCGGGGGGATGGCTACACCTTC
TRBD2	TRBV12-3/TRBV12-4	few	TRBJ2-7	CASSSGLEIAYEQYF	TGTGCCAGCAGTTCCGGACTAGAAATCGCTTACGAGCAGTACTTC
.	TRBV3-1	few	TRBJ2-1	CASSQELRGPLSGQFF	TGTGCCAGCAGCCAAGAATTAAGGGGCCCACTTTCCGGCCAGTTCTTC
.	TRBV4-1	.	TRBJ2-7	CASSQGVSRYEQYF	TGCGCCAGCAGCCAAGGTGTGTCCCGCTACGAGCAGTACTTC
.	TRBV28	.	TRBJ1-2	CASSLGRPDYGYTF	TGTGCCAGCAGCCTGGGACGGCCAGACTATGGCTACACCTTC
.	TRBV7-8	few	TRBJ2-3	CASSLAFSGSLGPTDTQYF	TGTGCCAGCAGCTTGGCCTTTAGCGGAAGCTTGGGGCCCACAGATACGCAGTATTTT
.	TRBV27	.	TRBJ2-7	CAGSPSTQGYEQYF	TGTGCCGGCAGTCCCTCCACACAGGGCTACGAGCAGTACTTC
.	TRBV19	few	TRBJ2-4	CASTVGAKNIQYF	TGTGCCAGTACGGTGGGAGCCAAAAACATTCAGTACTTC
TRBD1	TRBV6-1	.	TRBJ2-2	CASSAGGANTGELFF	TGTGCCAGCAGCGCAGGGGGCGCGAACACCGGGGAGCTGTTTTTT
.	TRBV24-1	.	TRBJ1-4	CATSDAGGTNEKLFF	TGTGCCACCAGCGACGCAGGAGGAACTAATGAAAAACTGTTTTTT
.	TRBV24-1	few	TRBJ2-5	CATSDPDTSSQETQYF	TGTGCCACCAGTGACCCTGACACGAGTAGCCAAGAGACCCAGTACTTC
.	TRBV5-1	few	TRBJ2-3	CASSPAGRDTQYF	TGCGCCAGCAGCCCCGCGGGACGAGATACGCAGTATTTT
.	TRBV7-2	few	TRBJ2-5	CASSVVAPETQYF	TGTGCCAGCAGCGTGGTGGCCCCCGAGACCCAGTACTTC
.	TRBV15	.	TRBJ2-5	CATSRDSGETQYF	TGTGCCACCAGCAGAGATTCGGGGGAGACCCAGTACTTC
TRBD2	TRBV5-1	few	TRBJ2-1	CASSLRVAGEGNEQFF	TGCGCCAGCAGCTTGAGGGTGGCGGGAGAGGGGAATGAGCAGTTCTTC
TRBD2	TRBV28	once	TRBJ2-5	CASSFGLAGFGETQYF	TGTGCCAGCAGTTTCGGTCTAGCGGGATTTGGAGAGACCCAGTACTTC
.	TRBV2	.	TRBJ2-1	CASNGQSSYNEQFF	TGTGCCAGCAATGGTCAGTCCTCCTACAATGAGCAGTTCTTC
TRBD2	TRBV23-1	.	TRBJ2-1	CASSQWLAGGNEQFF	TGCGCCAGCAGTCAATGGCTAGCGGGAGGGAATGAGCAGTTCTTC
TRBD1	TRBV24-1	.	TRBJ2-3	CTTSDPGQLYTDTQYF	TGTACCACCAGTGACCCGGGACAGCTTTACACAGATACGCAGTATTTT
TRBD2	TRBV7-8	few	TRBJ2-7	CACSLGLAGPYEQYF	TGTGCCTGCAGCTTAGGACTAGCGGGGCCCTACGAGCAGTACTTC
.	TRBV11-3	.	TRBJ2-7	CASSLYSGQTAYEQYF	TGTGCCAGCAGCTTATACTCGGGACAAACAGCCTACGAGCAGTACTTC
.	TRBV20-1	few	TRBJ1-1	CSVPRATENTEAFF	TGCAGTGTCCCACGGGCCACGGAGAACACTGAAGCTTTCTTT
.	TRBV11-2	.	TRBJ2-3	CASSLAGAFPDTQYF	TGTGCCAGCAGCTTAGCGGGAGCATTCCCAGATACGCAGTATTTT
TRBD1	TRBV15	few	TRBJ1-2	CATSTTRLTQGDHYGYTF	TGTGCCACCAGCACAACCCGGCTCACACAGGGGGACCACTATGGCTACACCTTC
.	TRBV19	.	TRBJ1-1	CASSPTPRGGDTEAFF	TGTGCCAGTAGTCCCACCCCCCGCGGGGGCGACACTGAAGCTTTCTTT
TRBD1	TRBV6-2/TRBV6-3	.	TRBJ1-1	CASSAQTRTGRANTEAFF	TGTGCCAGCAGTGCCCAAACTAGGACAGGGCGAGCGAACACTGAAGCTTTCTTT
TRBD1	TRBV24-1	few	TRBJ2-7	CATSDPSRQGWNYEQYF	TGTGCCACCAGTGATCCCTCCCGACAGGGTTGGAACTACGAGCAGTACTTC
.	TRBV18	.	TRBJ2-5	CASSPRPFELETQYF	TGTGCCAGCTCACCAAGGCCGTTTGAGTTGGAGACCCAGTACTTC
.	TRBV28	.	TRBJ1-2	CASSSPRGYGYTF	TGTGCCAGCAGTTCCCCACGGGGCTATGGCTACACCTTC
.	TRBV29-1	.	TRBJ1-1	CSVEGGSGTEAFF	TGCAGCGTTGAAGGGGGCAGTGGGACTGAAGCTTTCTTT
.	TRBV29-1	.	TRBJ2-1	CSVVSRGDEQFF	TGCAGCGTTGTGTCAAGGGGGGATGAGCAGTTCTTC
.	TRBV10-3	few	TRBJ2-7	CASLGLREQYF	TGTGCCTCCCTGGGCCTACGCGAGCAGTACTTC
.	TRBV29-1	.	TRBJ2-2	CSVESNTGELFF	TGCAGCGTTGAGTCGAACACCGGGGAGCTGTTTTTT
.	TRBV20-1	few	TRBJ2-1	CSARPPTNGAYNEQFF	TGCAGTGCTAGACCCCCCACTAACGGGGCCTACAATGAGCAGTTCTTC
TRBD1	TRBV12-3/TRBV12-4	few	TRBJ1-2	CASWTGGVNYGYTF	TGTGCCAGTTGGACAGGGGGCGTCAACTATGGCTACACCTTC